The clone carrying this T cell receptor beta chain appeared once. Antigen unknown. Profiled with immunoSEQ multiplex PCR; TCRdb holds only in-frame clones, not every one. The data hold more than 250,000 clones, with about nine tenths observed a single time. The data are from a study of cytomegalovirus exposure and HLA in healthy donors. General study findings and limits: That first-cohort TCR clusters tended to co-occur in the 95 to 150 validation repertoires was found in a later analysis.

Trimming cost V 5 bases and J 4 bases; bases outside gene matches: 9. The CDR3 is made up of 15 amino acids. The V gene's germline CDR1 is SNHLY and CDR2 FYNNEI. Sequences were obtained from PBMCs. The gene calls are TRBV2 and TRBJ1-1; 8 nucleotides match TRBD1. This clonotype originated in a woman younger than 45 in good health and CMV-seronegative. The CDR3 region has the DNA TGTGCCAGCAGTCCCCCAGGGGGCGACGGCACTGAAGCTTTCTTT. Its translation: CASSPPGGDGTEAFF.